These 27 T cell receptor delta chains originate from one sample sequenced in a study of gamma-delta chains in newborns, infants, children. TCRdb applied CATT to the reads for clone calling. Altogether 3,500 to 4,500 delta-chain clones are present, approximately 14% being singletons, with the ten largest covering about 9%. Sample: blood. The origin of the receptors is a child who was a newborn, infant or young child, either healthy, febrile or measles-vaccinated (not recorded which).

No J gene call was made, and the V gene is TRDV1; whether TRDD3, the table's D call, matches the DNA was not checked. The germline gives CDR1 TSWWSYY, CDR2 QGS. This CDR3 has 18 residues. DNA for the CDR3: TGTGCTAGTGTGGAACGTAGGATGGGGGAGTCAGTGACCGATAAAATCATCTTT. Translation: CASVERRMGESVTDKIIF.

In regard to this clone: A much larger clone lies a single base off, so this may be a read error. The identical CDR3 is also encoded by other nucleotide sequences in the sample. This rearrangement joins TRDV2 to TRDJ2; 9 bases map to TRDD3. Per the germline V gene, CDR1 is GEAIGNYY and CDR2 is EKD. This CDR3 is built from 17 residues. DNA of the CDR3: TGTGCCTGTGACACCGTAACTGGGGGAGCTTTGACAGCACAGCTCTTCTTT. Its protein product is CACDTVTGGALTAQLFF.

By share, this clone counts as medium-sized. Other DNA sequences of this sample code for an identical CDR3. The J gene is TRDJ1, the V gene TRDV1, with TRDD3 matching over 13 bases. Trimming removed 0 bases from V and 0 bases from J; junction bases left unmatched: 16. CDR1 TSWWSYY and CDR2 QGS come from the germline V gene. The CDR3 length is 22 residues. This chain's CDR3 is CALGELSADPTGGYGYTDKLIF. The CDR3 nucleotides are TGTGCTCTTGGGGAACTATCGGCTGATCCGACTGGGGGATACGGATACACCGATAAACTCATCTTT.

Of note for this clone: A read error is the likely source, as a far larger clone sits one nucleotide away. The identical CDR3 is also encoded by other nucleotide sequences in the sample. The chain recombines TRDV2 with TRDJ1; TRDD3 agrees at 9 bases. V lost 9 bases and J lost 0; bases outside the gene matches: 4. CDR1 and CDR2 from the germline V gene are GEAIGNYY and EKD. The CDR3 totals 13 residues. The CDR3 reads CAVPGGYTDKLIF. The CDR3 DNA is TGTGCCGTGCCTGGGGGATACACCGATAAACTCATCTTT.

Turning to this clone: This may be a read error, as it is one base from a much larger clone. Different DNA sequences within this sample yield the same CDR3. The chain recombines TRDV1 with TRDJ1, with 9 bases lining up with TRDD3. V shed 5 bases and J 3 bases; nucleotides not matched to a gene: 31. Germline CDR1 reads TSWWSYY; CDR2 reads QGS. This CDR3 has 23 residues. CDR3 residues: CALGSAHQLAFGFYWGTSDKLIF. The DNA of the CDR3 is TGTGCTCTTGGGTCGGCTCACCAGCTCGCTTTCGGGTTTTACTGGGGGACCTCCGATAAACTCATCTTT.

This clone was seen a handful of times. The TCRdb record carries a much larger clone's protein, which differs from this DNA's translation at residue 14; a read error is the likely cause, and the protein listed here is the DNA translation. This rearrangement joins TRDV1 to TRDJ1; 8 nucleotides match TRDD3. The germline V gene encodes CDR1 TSWWSYY and CDR2 QGS. The CDR3 spans 17 residues. The CDR3 DNA follows: TGTGCTCTTGGGGAACGTCGCTGGGGGACACACACCGATGAACTCATCTTT. Residues: CALGERRWGTHTDELIF.

The chain recombines TRDV1 with TRDJ1, with a weak D call TRDD3 (6 bases). As TCRdb names no J gene, one was assigned here on the basis of a DNA match to germline. Between the trimmed V and J ends, which lost 11 bases and 3 bases, there was a span of 49 bases. From germline, CDR1 is TSWWSYY and CDR2 QGS. This CDR3 is built from 24 residues. The CDR3, as DNA: TGTGCTAGTGGGGAAATTGATTACGGCCCGTGCGAGAGGGGGGACCTTATCATATCCGATAAACTCATCTTT. Its translation is CASGEIDYGPCERGDLIISDKLIF.

This chain uses TRDV2 with TRDJ1; TRDD3 matches at 7 bases. The CDR3 runs to 18 residues. The V gene end was trimmed by 3 bases and the J gene end by 0 bases; junction bases not matched to a gene: 15. Germline CDR1 reads GEAIGNYY; CDR2 reads EKD. The CDR3, as DNA: TGTGCCTGTGACCCCTTGGGTGGGGGACGAAGAGACACCGATAAACTCATCTTT. Residues: CACDPLGGGRRDTDKLIF.

This clone came up a few times. TCRdb has a much larger clone's protein, which differs at residue 4 from the translation of this DNA, likely because of a read error; what is shown is the protein translated from the DNA. The chain is built from TRDV2 and TRDJ3; D remains unclear. This CDR3 contains 17 residues. CDR1 is GEAIGNYY and CDR2 is EKD in the germline V gene. The CDR3 loop is CACVGAGPSWDTRQMFF. The CDR3 region has the DNA TGCGCCTGTGTCGGGGCCGGGCCCTCCTGGGACACCCGACAGATGTTTTTC.

This clone was observed a few times. With a much larger clone just one base away, this may be a read error. The chain uses TRDV1 and TRDJ1; 7 nucleotides match TRDD2. Trimming took 5 bases from V and 6 from J; bases not matched to a gene: 18. This CDR3 region has 17 residues. CDR1 and CDR2 from the germline V gene are TSWWSYY and QGS. CDR3 DNA sequence: TGTGCTCTTGGGCTGTACCATTCCTACTGCTTAGAGTATAAACTCATCTTT. Translating gives CALGLYHSYCLEYKLIF.

This clone showed up just a few times. TCRdb shows a much larger clone's protein in place of this DNA's translation, and the two differ at residue 10, likely through a read error; the protein shown is translated from the DNA. The chain recombines TRDV2 with TRDJ1; weak D call: TRDD3 (5 bases). The CDR3 is 17 amino acids. The germline CDR1 and CDR2 sequences are GEAIGNYY and EKD. Trimming took 3 bases from V and 10 from J, leaving 29 bases between them. CDR3 DNA: TGTGCCTGTGACCCCTTATTATATTCCAGCCCTAGGGGGGGACTCATCTTT. It translates to CACDPLLYSSPRGGLIF.

Turning to this clone: This DNA translates differently at residue 6 from the TCRdb protein, which is that of a much larger clone; a read error is likely, and the protein shown is the DNA's own translation. V gene TRDV2 combines with J gene TRDJ3; 11 bases fit TRDD3. The CDR3 is 19 amino acids. J was trimmed by 3 bases and V by 0 bases; bases with no gene match: 6. Germline V gene data show CDR1 as GEAIGNYY and CDR2 as EKD. The CDR3 is CACDTPLGDIDWDTRQMFF. CDR3 sequence (DNA): TGTGCCTGTGACACCCCACTGGGGGATATTGACTGGGACACCCGACAGATGTTTTTC.

Regarding this clone: The protein given by TCRdb reflects a much larger clone and differs at residue 3 from this DNA's translation, likely from a read error; the protein shown is the DNA's translation. The chain carries TRDV2 and TRDJ1; 7 bases fit TRDD3. The CDR3 extends over 18 amino acids. CDR1 GEAIGNYY and CDR2 EKD come from the germline V gene. CDR3 protein: CAWDTVRGDIASSTKLIF. The CDR3, as DNA: TGTGCCTGGGACACCGTACGAGGGGATATAGCCTCCTCCACTAAACTCATCTTT.

A word on this clone: A far larger clone lies a single base away; this is likely a read error. Other DNA sequences in this specimen translate into the identical CDR3. The chain recombines TRDV3 with TRDJ1; D may be TRDD2 (5 bases). This CDR3 has 12 amino acids. Germline lookup yields CDR1 TVYSNPD and CDR2 GDNSRS (reference sequence). V lost 4 bases and J 6 bases, leaving 15 bases between the germline ends. In DNA, the CDR3 is TGTGCCTCGAAGTATCCTAGATATAAACTCATCTTT. Protein sequence: CASKYPRYKLIF.

This clone was observed a handful of times. A read error is likely here: a far larger clone is one base away. Within the sample, other DNA sequences also encode this same CDR3. The rearrangement uses TRDV2 and TRDJ1; 8 bases are a match to TRDD3. Germline CDR1 is GEAIGNYY and CDR2 is EKD. V trimming: 1 base; J trimming: 2 bases; junction bases outside the gene matches: 23. CDR3 length: 21 amino acids. The CDR3 nucleotides read TGTGCCTGTGACACGGTAATAAAAACTGGGGGGTCGAACAGCCCGACCGATAAACTCATCTTT. This encodes CACDTVIKTGGSNSPTDKLIF.

This clone has just one count. Other DNA sequences in this specimen translate into the identical CDR3. The CDR3 reads CALGNAVFLQALLVCYTDKLIF. The CDR3, as DNA: TGTGCTCTCGGGAACGCTGTATTCCTACAGGCTTTACTGGTGTGCTACACCGATAAACTCATCTTT. No V gene was called, and the J gene is TRDJ1; TRDD3, the table's D call, lacks a check against the DNA. This CDR3 is built from 22 residues.

Worth noting for this clone: Additional DNA sequences in this sample encode the identical CDR3. Although no V gene was called, TRDJ1 is the J gene; no DNA check was done on the table's D call, TRDD3. This CDR3 is 25 amino acids long. This chain's CDR3 is CALGELVRYFLPPLWGYHYTDKLIF. CDR3 DNA: TGTGCTCTTGGGGAACTAGTGCGGTACTTCCTACCCCCTCTTTGGGGATACCATTACACCGATAAACTCATCTTT.

About this clone: A single base is all that separates this from a far larger clone, so a read error is likely. The J gene is TRDJ1, while no V gene call was made; the table's D call TRDD3 went unverified against the DNA. This CDR3 comprises 23 residues. CDR3 sequence reads: CALGERRRSYLGWGQRDTDTLIF. The CDR3 DNA is TGTGCTCTTGGGGAACGGAGACGGTCCTACTTGGGCTGGGGGCAAAGGGACACCGATACACTCATCTTT.

This sequence joins TRDV1 and TRDJ1; TRDD3 matches 13 bases. TCRdb leaves out the J gene; it was filled in here by matching the DNA to germline. Germline lookup yields CDR1 TSWWSYY and CDR2 QGS. V lost 0 bases to trimming and J lost 4 bases; unmatched junction nucleotides: 23. This CDR3 is 23 amino acids long. The chain's CDR3 is CALGELTTHDSTGGYAFGDKLIF. CDR3 nucleotide sequence: TGTGCTCTTGGGGAACTAACCACACACGACAGTACTGGGGGATACGCGTTCGGCGATAAACTCATCTTT.

The chain carries TRDV1 and TRDJ1, with TRDD3 matching 7 bases. TCRdb carries no J gene annotation; the J gene was assigned here by matching the DNA with germline. The length of the CDR3 is 22 residues. V dropped 0 bases and J dropped 7; count of bases not matched to a gene: 29. Germline CDR1 reads TSWWSYY; CDR2 reads QGS. DNA for the CDR3: TGTGCTCTTGGGGAACTGGGTCCTCGGCCTATTACTGGGGATATTCCCAACGGTAAACTCATCTTT. This codes for CALGELGPRPITGDIPNGKLIF.

This clone was seen a few times. A clone one base away is much larger, so this may be a read error. The gene calls are TRDV2 and TRDJ1, with D perhaps TRDD3 (6 bases). Since TCRdb gives no J gene, matching the DNA to germline was used here to assign it. Trimming cost V 3 bases and J 0 bases, with 19 bases left between them. CDR1 is GEAIGNYY and CDR2 is EKD in the germline V gene. The CDR3 runs to 17 residues. In DNA, the CDR3 is TGTGCCTGTGACGGCGGTGGTGGGGGCCAGTACACCGATAAACTCATCTTT. Translation gives CACDGGGGGQYTDKLIF.

About this clone itself: The likely explanation is a read error, given a far larger clone one base away. J is TRDJ1 and V is TRDV1; 13 bases match TRDD3. Since TCRdb gives no J gene, matching the DNA to germline was used here to assign it. J gave up 4 bases and V 4 bases, and 27 bases lay outside the gene matches. Per germline, CDR1 TSWWSYY and CDR2 QGS. The CDR3 totals 23 residues. The CDR3 here is CALGGLTPHDITGGYAFGDKLIF. The DNA of the CDR3 is TGTGCTCTTGGGGGACTAACCCCACACGACATTACTGGGGGATACGCGTTCGGCGATAAACTCATCTTT.

Concerning this clone itself: This may be a read error, as it is one base from a much larger clone. This chain uses TRDV2 with TRDJ3, with 9 bases that match TRDD3. This CDR3 spans 19 amino acids. The germline V gene encodes CDR1 GEAIGNYY and CDR2 EKD. CDR3 sequence: CACDTGGYTSSRDTRQMFF. The CDR3 region has the DNA TGTGCCTGTGACACCGGGGGATACACTAGCTCCCGGGACACCCGACAGATGTTTTTC.

The table lists this clone with a few counts. TCRdb records a much larger clone's protein for this DNA, with a difference at residue 17 that likely arises from a read error; the protein given is the translation of the DNA. The rearrangement uses TRDV2 and TRDJ3; 7 nucleotides align to TRDD3. In germline, CDR1 is GEAIGNYY, CDR2 EKD. The CDR3 length is 19 residues. The CDR3 sequence is CACDVLGGHSSWDTRQTFF. Here the CDR3 DNA reads TGTGCCTGTGACGTCCTGGGGGGCCATTCCTCCTGGGACACCCGACAGACGTTTTTC.

This clone was detected a few times. Translating this DNA gives a protein that differs at residue 15 from the TCRdb one, which belongs to a much larger clone; a read error is likely, and the protein shown is this translation. The V and J genes are TRDV2 and TRDJ1; 9 nucleotides line up with TRDD3. Germline CDR1 reads GEAIGNYY; CDR2 reads EKD. The CDR3 runs to 17 residues. The CDR3 coding sequence is TGTGCCTGTGACGGGGTGGGGGATAACCCTGACACCGATAAACCCATCTTT. Protein product: CACDGVGDNPDTDKPIF.

Concerning this clone: The protein recorded in TCRdb matches a much larger clone and deviates from this DNA's translation at residue 13, suggesting a read error; the protein here is obtained by translating the DNA. This chain links TRDV2 with TRDJ3; 9 nucleotides line up with TRDD3. Germline V lookup: CDR1 GEAIGNYY, CDR2 EKD. The CDR3 contains 19 residues. The CDR3 DNA follows: TGTGCCTGTGACACCATGACTGGGGGAAGCTCCTGGGGCACCCGACAGATGTTTTTC. It is translated as CACDTMTGGSSWGTRQMFF.

This clone appeared a few times. A much larger clonotype is one base distant, so this may be a read error. This chain links TRDV2 with TRDJ3, with 8 bases fitting TRDD3. The CDR3 runs to 20 residues. The trim removed 0 bases at V and 0 bases at J, leaving 9 bases unmatched. Germline lookup yields CDR1 GEAIGNYY and CDR2 EKD. The CDR3 sequence: CACDTWPGGTSSWDTRQMFF. CDR3 DNA: TGTGCCTGTGACACCTGGCCTGGGGGAACCAGCTCCTGGGACACCCGACAGATGTTTTTC.